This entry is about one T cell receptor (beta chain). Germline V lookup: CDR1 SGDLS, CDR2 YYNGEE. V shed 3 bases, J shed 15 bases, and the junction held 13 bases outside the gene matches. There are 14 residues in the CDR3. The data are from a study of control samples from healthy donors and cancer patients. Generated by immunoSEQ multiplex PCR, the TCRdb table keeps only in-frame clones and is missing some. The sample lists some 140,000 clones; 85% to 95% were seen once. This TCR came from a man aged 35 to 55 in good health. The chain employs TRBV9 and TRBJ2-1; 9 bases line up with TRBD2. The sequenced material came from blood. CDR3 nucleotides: TGTGCCAGCAGCGCCTCTGAGAGCGGGGGGCAGGTGTTCTTC. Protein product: CASSASESGGQVFF.